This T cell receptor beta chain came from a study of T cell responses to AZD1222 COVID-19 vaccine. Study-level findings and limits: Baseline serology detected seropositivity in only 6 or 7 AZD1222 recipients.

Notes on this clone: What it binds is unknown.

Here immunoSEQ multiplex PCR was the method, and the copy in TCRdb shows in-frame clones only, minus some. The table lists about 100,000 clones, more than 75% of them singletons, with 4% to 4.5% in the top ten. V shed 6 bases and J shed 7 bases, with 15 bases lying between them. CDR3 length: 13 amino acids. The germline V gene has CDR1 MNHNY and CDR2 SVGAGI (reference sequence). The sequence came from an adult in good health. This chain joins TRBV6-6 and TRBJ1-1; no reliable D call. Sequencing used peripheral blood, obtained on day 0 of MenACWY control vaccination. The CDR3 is CASRQTSVDEAFF. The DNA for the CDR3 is TGTGCCAGCAGGCAAACCTCGGTGGATGAAGCTTTCTTT.